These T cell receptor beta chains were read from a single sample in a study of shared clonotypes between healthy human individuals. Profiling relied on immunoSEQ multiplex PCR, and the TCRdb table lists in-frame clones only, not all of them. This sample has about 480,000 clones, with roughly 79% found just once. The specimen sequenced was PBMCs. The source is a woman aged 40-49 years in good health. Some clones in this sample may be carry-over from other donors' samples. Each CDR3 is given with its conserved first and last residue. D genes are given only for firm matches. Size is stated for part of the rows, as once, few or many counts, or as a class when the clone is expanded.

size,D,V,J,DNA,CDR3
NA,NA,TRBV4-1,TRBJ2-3,TGCGCCAGCAGCCCCCCGGGACACAGCACAGATACGCAGTATTTT,CASSPPGHSTDTQYF
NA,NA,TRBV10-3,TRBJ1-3,TGTGCCATCAGTGATTCGCGTTCCGCCTCGGGAAACACCATATATTTT,CAISDSRSASGNTIYF
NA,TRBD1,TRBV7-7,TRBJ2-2,TGTGCTAGCAGCCCCGGACAGGGAATCCCGTTAAACACCGGGGAGCTGTTTTTT,CASSPGQGIPLNTGELFF
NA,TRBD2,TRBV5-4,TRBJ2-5,TGTGCCAGCAGCCCGTTCGGCGCACTAGCGGTACACAGTGCCCAAGAGACCCAGTACTTC,CASSPFGALAVHSAQETQYF
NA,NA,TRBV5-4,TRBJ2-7,TGTGCCAGCAGCCCCCCACAAGTAGGGGATTACTACGAGCAGTACTTC,CASSPPQVGDYYEQYF
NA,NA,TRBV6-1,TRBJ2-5,TGTGCCAGCAGTATACCGGGACGACAAGAGACCCAGTACTTC,CASSIPGRQETQYF
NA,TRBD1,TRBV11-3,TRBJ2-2,TGTGCCAGCAGCCCAGACAGGGTAGGCACCGGGGAGCTGTTTTTT,CASSPDRVGTGELFF
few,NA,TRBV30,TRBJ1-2,TGTGCCTGGGAGGGCGCTAACTATGGCTACACCTTC,CAWEGANYGYTF
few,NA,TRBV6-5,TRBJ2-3,TGTGCCAGCAGTTACAGGGGTCCTAGCACAGATACGCAGTATTTT,CASSYRGPSTDTQYF
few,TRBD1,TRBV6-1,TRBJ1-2,TGTGCCAGCAGTCGTCCCGGGACAGGGAACTATGGCTACACCTTC,CASSRPGTGNYGYTF
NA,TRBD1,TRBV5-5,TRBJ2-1,TGTGCCAGCAGTAGCTTGGACAGGTTTTCCTACAATGAGCAGTTCTTC,CASSSLDRFSYNEQFF
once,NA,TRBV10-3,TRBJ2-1,TGTGCCATCAGTGGAGTTTCCCATGAGCAGTTCTTC,CAISGVSHEQFF
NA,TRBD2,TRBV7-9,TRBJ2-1,TGTGCCAGCGCGAATTTGAGGACTAGCGGATACAATGAGCAGTTCTTC,CASANLRTSGYNEQFF
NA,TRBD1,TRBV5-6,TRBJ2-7,TGTGCCAGCAGCTTTGACAGGGTAGTCGAGCAGTACTTC,CASSFDRVVEQYF
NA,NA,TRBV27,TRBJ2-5,TGTGCCAGCAGTCTCGGGACAGCGGGTGGGGGCCAGTACTTC,CASSLGTAGGGQYF
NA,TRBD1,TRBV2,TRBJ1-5,TGTGCAGGAGGGGGCTACAATCAGCCCCAGCATTTT,CAGGGYNQPQHF
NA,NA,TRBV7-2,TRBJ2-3,TGTGCCAGCAGCTTAGTATGGCTAGCTTCGGGGACAGATACGCAGTATTTT,CASSLVWLASGTDTQYF
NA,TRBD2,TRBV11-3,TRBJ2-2,TGTGCCAGCAGACTAGCGGGGGGGGAGCTGTTTTTT,CASRLAGGELFF
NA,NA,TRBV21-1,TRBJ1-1,TGTGCCAGCAGCCAGGAGGACGGGGAATATAGGACTGAAGCTTTCTTT,CASSQEDGEYRTEAFF
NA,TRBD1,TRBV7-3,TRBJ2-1,TGTGCCAGCAGGTCCCGACAGGGGGCATCGTACAATGAGCAGTTCTTC,CASRSRQGASYNEQFF
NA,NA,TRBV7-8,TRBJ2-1,TGTGCCAGCCGGGGGTTCAATGAGCAGTTCTTC,CASRGFNEQFF
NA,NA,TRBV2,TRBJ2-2,TGTGCCAGCAGCCTGAACACCGGGGAGCTGTTTTTT,CASSLNTGELFF
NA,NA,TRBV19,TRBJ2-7,TGTGCCAGTAGTATAGATCCGGGAAGGTCCTACGAGCAGTACTTC,CASSIDPGRSYEQYF
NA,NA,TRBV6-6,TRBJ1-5,TGTGCCAGCAGTTACTCGAGGCAGGGAATATTT,CASSYSRQGIF
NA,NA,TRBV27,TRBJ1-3,TGTGCCAGCAGTTTAACCCCTGAGCGGGGCTCTGGAAACACCATATATTTT,CASSLTPERGSGNTIYF
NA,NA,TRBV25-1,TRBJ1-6,TGTGCCAGCAGTGAATCCAACACGCAACCCCTCCACTTT,CASSESNTQPLHF
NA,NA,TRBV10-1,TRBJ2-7,TGCGCCAGCAGTGACGGGACGACCCGCTACGAGCAGTACTTC,CASSDGTTRYEQYF
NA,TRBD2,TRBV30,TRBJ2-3,TGTGCCTGGGGGATAGCGGGAGGCACAGATACACAGTATTTT,CAWGIAGGTDTQYF
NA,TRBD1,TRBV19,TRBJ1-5,TGTGCCAGTTTACAGGGGGGTGATCAGCCCCAGCATTTT,CASLQGGDQPQHF
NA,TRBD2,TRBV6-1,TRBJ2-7,TGTGCCAGCACCGGTTTAGCGGGGGCCTACGAGCAGTACTTC,CASTGLAGAYEQYF
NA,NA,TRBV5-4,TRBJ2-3,TGTGCCAGCAGCTTGGTCCGCAGGGAATTTGCAGATACGCAGTATTTT,CASSLVRREFADTQYF
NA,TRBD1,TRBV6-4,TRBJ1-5,TGTGCCAGCAGTGACACGGTGGGACAGGGGGGTAATCAGCCCCAGCATTTT,CASSDTVGQGGNQPQHF
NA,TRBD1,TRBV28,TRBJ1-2,TGTGCCATCGGGACAGTTAACTATGGCTACACCTTC,CAIGTVNYGYTF
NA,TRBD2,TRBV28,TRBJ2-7,TGTGCCAGCAGTCCGCCTGGGCTAGCGGGAGGGCCCTGGTACGAGCAGTACTTC,CASSPPGLAGGPWYEQYF
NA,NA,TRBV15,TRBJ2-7,TGTGCCACCAGCAGAGATACGGACAGGGGAGGATTAGCGGGAGCTTACGAGCAGTACTTC,CATSRDTDRGGLAGAYEQYF
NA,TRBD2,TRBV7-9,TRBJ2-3,TGTGCCAGCAGCCCCTTGGGGGGACTAGCCCAAGATACGCAGTATTTT,CASSPLGGLAQDTQYF
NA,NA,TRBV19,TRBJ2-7,TGTGCCAGTCGGCTCTACGTCACAGGGTCCGAGCAGTACTTC,CASRLYVTGSEQYF
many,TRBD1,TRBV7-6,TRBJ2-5,TGTGCCAGCAGCTTAGAGAGGGGGCCTTTCCCCCAGTACTTC,CASSLERGPFPQYF
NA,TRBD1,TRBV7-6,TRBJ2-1,TGTGCCAGCAGCGCCCGGACAGGGTATAGCGATGAGCAGTTCTTC,CASSARTGYSDEQFF
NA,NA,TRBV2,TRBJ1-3,TGTGCCAGCAGTGGTGGTGGAAACACCATATATTTT,CASSGGGNTIYF
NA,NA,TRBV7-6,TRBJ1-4,TGTGCCAGCAGCTTAGGGGTGGATGAAAAACTGTTTTTT,CASSLGVDEKLFF
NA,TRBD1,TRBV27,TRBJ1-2,TGTGCCAGCAGTTTAACAGGGGGACCCTCCGGCTACACCTTC,CASSLTGGPSGYTF
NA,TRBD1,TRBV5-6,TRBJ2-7,TGTGCCAGCACCAGTTCGGCGACAGGGGCAGTGAGGGAGCAGTACTTC,CASTSSATGAVREQYF
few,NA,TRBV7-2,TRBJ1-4,TGTGCCAGCAGTCCGAGGTGGGGAGTCGGTGAAAAACTGTTTTTT,CASSPRWGVGEKLFF
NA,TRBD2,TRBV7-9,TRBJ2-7,TGTGCCAGCAGCTTAGCGGCTAGCGGAACCTACGAGCAGTACTTC,CASSLAASGTYEQYF
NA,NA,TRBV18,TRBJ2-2,TGTGCCAGCTCACCCCGGCAGAACACCGGGGAGCTGTTTTTT,CASSPRQNTGELFF
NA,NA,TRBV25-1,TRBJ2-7,TGTGCCAGCAGTGACAACACCCCTTACGAGCGGCAGTACTTC,CASSDNTPYERQYF
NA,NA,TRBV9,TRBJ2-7,TGTGCCAGCAGCGGACCCGAGACATACGAGCAGTACTTC,CASSGPETYEQYF
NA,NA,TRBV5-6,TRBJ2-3,TGTGCCAGCAGCTTGGGTCTAGCGCCCAACACAGATACGCAGTATTTT,CASSLGLAPNTDTQYF
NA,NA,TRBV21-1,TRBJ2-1,TGTGCCAGCAGCATTCGACTATCAGGATGGGTTCTTTCACAGTTCTTC,CASSIRLSGWVLSQFF
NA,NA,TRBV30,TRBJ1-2,TGTGCCTGGACCGTCCGGGGCCTTAACTATGGCTACACCTTC,CAWTVRGLNYGYTF
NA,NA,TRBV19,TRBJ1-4,TGTGCCAGTAGTCGTCGAGGGGGGGAGGCTGAAAAACTGTTTTTT,CASSRRGGEAEKLFF
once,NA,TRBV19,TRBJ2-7,TGTGCCAGTAGCAACCTCGCCTCGGGAGAGCAGTACTTC,CASSNLASGEQYF
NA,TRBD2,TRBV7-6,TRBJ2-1,TGTGCCAGCAGCTTTGGGACTAAGCAGTTCTTC,CASSFGTKQFF
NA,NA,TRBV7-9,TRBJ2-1,TGTGCCAGCAGCTCTACCAATGAGCAGTTCTTC,CASSSTNEQFF